A selection of T cell receptor beta chains follows, all from one sample in a study of blood T cell repertoires in COVID-19. Using immunoSEQ multiplex PCR, the repertoire was profiled, and TCRdb retains in-frame clones only, with some absent. The sample lists 45,000 to 55,000 clones, roughly 80% occurring once. Material: PBMCs or T cells enriched from blood (not recorded which). The receptors here all came from a woman aged 50 to 60 with acute COVID-19. The CDR3 runs from the conserved cysteine through the conserved F or W. D genes are given only for firm matches. The size field is filled for only some rows; it gives once, few, many or a size class.

v_gene	d_gene	j_gene	abundance	CDR3aa	CDR3nt
TRBV5-1	TRBD1	TRBJ1-4	-	CASSSQQGRGEKLFF	TGCGCCAGCAGCAGCCAACAGGGGCGGGGTGAAAAACTGTTTTTT
TRBV2	-	TRBJ1-5	-	CASRGHPNQPQHF	TGTGCCAGCAGGGGACACCCCAATCAGCCCCAGCATTTT
TRBV7-3	-	TRBJ2-1	once	CASSLGGISYNEQFF	TGTGCCAGCAGCTTAGGGGGGATCTCCTACAATGAGCAGTTCTTC
TRBV7-8	TRBD2	TRBJ2-1	-	CASSPGLAGGTYLLYNEQFF	TGTGCCAGCAGCCCCGGACTAGCGGGGGGCACTTACTTACTTTACAATGAGCAGTTCTTC
TRBV9	TRBD2	TRBJ2-3	-	CASSRQITSGGTDTQYF	TGTGCCAGCAGCCGACAAATTACTAGCGGGGGCACAGATACGCAGTATTTT
TRBV5-1	TRBD1	TRBJ1-2	-	CASSSGTGGMATYGYTF	TGCGCCAGCAGCTCCGGGACAGGGGGCATGGCAACTTATGGCTACACCTTC
TRBV6-5	-	TRBJ2-2	-	CASSLQQTGELFF	TGTGCCAGCAGCCTACAGCAGACCGGGGAGCTGTTTTTT
TRBV19	TRBD1	TRBJ1-5	few	CASSTATGSNQPQHF	TGTGCCAGTAGTACGGCGACAGGGAGCAATCAGCCCCAGCATTTT
TRBV4-2	TRBD2	TRBJ2-6	-	CASSLSGGNSGANVLTF	TGTGCCAGCAGCCTAAGCGGGGGCAACTCTGGGGCCAACGTCCTGACTTTC
TRBV6-1	-	TRBJ1-6	-	CASSELDREFSPLHF	TGTGCCAGCAGTGAATTGGACAGAGAATTTTCACCCCTCCACTTT
TRBV5-1	-	TRBJ1-2	once	CASSPGITNYGYTF	TGCGCCAGCAGCCCCGGGATCACTAACTATGGCTACACCTTC
TRBV4-1	TRBD2	TRBJ2-1	once	CASSQSPAGAINEQFF	TGCGCCAGCAGCCAATCCCCGGCGGGAGCCATCAATGAGCAGTTCTTC
TRBV3-1/TRBV3-2	-	TRBJ1-2	few	CASSQVGQFYGYTF	TGTGCCAGCAGCCAAGTTGGGCAGTTCTATGGCTACACCTTC
TRBV19	-	TRBJ1-3	once	CASIHGGPGNTIYF	TGTGCCAGTATCCACGGGGGGCCTGGAAACACCATATATTTT
TRBV11-3	TRBD1	TRBJ1-1	-	CASRSGTGGPEAFF	TGTGCCAGCAGATCCGGGACAGGGGGTCCTGAAGCTTTCTTT
TRBV5-4	-	TRBJ1-1	few	CASSLLNTEAFF	TGTGCCAGCAGCCTACTGAACACTGAAGCTTTCTTT
TRBV20-1	-	TRBJ1-2	-	CSARGLEGYTF	TGCAGTGCTAGGGGGCTCGAAGGCTACACCTTC
TRBV6-6	TRBD1	TRBJ2-7	-	CASSSLSRDRGHEQYF	TGTGCCAGCAGTTCCCTCTCCCGGGACAGGGGACACGAGCAGTACTTC
TRBV29-1	TRBD1	TRBJ1-2	-	CSVEPGQPYGYTF	TGCAGCGTTGAACCGGGACAGCCTTATGGCTACACCTTC
TRBV2	-	TRBJ2-3	-	CASRSSQRSHTQYF	TGTGCCAGCAGGTCTTCTCAGCGGTCACATACGCAGTATTTT
TRBV28	-	TRBJ1-2	-	CASSPTADLYGYTF	TGTGCCAGCAGTCCAACAGCGGACCTCTATGGCTACACCTTC
TRBV14	TRBD2	TRBJ2-1	-	CASSLWTSGIDDFF	TGTGCCAGCAGCCTATGGACTAGCGGGATTGATGATTTCTTC
TRBV9	TRBD1	TRBJ1-1	few	CASSTQDRGVTEAFF	TGTGCCAGCAGCACCCAGGACAGGGGTGTCACTGAAGCTTTCTTT
TRBV5-1	TRBD1	TRBJ2-5	-	CASRQGQGEARETQYF	TGCGCCAGCAGACAAGGACAGGGAGAGGCGAGGGAGACCCAGTACTTC
TRBV28	-	TRBJ1-1	-	CASRQPRGTEAFF	TGTGCCAGCAGGCAGCCGAGGGGGACTGAAGCTTTCTTT
TRBV12-3/TRBV12-4	TRBD1	TRBJ1-5	-	CASSFRGLQPQHF	TGTGCCAGCAGTTTTAGGGGGCTGCAGCCCCAGCATTTT
TRBV5-1	-	TRBJ1-3	-	CASSLAPGNTIYF	TGCGCCAGCAGCTTGGCCCCGGGAAACACCATATATTTT
TRBV29-1	TRBD1	TRBJ1-2	-	CSVATGDGYTF	TGCAGCGTGGCCACAGGGGATGGCTACACCTTC
TRBV30	TRBD2	TRBJ2-1	-	CAGLAGGYNEQFF	TGTGCCGGCCTAGCGGGGGGATACAATGAGCAGTTCTTC
TRBV18	TRBD2	TRBJ2-5	-	CASSPTTGGPGTQYF	TGTGCCAGCTCACCAACCACGGGGGGGCCGGGGACCCAGTACTTC
TRBV19	-	TRBJ2-7	few	CASSRALAYEQYF	TGTGCCAGTAGTAGGGCGCTGGCGTACGAGCAGTACTTC
TRBV18	-	TRBJ2-7	once	CASSRAWSGENEQYF	TGTGCCAGCTCACGTGCTTGGTCAGGGGAGAACGAGCAGTACTTC
TRBV15	-	TRBJ1-2	-	CATSRDHGSGGYTF	TGTGCCACCAGCAGAGACCACGGGTCCGGTGGCTACACCTTC
TRBV4-1	TRBD1	TRBJ1-1	-	CASSQQDRFTEAFF	TGCGCCAGCAGCCAACAGGACAGGTTCACTGAAGCTTTCTTT
TRBV11-2	TRBD1	TRBJ1-6	-	CASSLADRDLSSYNSPLHF	TGTGCCAGCAGCTTAGCGGACAGGGACCTGAGCTCCTATAATTCACCCCTCCACTTT
TRBV2	-	TRBJ1-1	-	CASSENGVFAFF	TGTGCCAGCAGTGAAAACGGGGTGTTCGCTTTCTTT
TRBV3-1/TRBV3-2	-	TRBJ1-1	-	CASSLNGQNTEAFF	TGTGCCAGCAGCCTAAACGGACAGAACACTGAAGCTTTCTTT
TRBV6-5	-	TRBJ2-1	few	CASSYGGAPPQNEQFF	TGTGCCAGCAGTTATGGAGGGGCGCCGCCTCAGAATGAGCAGTTCTTC
TRBV5-4	TRBD1	TRBJ2-3	-	CASSLLDRVRGTQYF	TGTGCCAGCAGCCTACTCGACAGGGTCAGGGGTACGCAGTATTTT
TRBV6-4	-	TRBJ2-3	-	CASSDGRRVGADTQYF	TGTGCCAGCAGTGACGGGCGCAGAGTGGGCGCAGATACGCAGTATTTT
TRBV3-1/TRBV3-2	TRBD1	TRBJ1-5	-	CASSLGTDSNQPQHF	TGTGCCAGCAGCCTCGGGACAGATAGCAATCAGCCCCAGCATTTT
TRBV28	-	TRBJ1-1	-	CASSLFRYTEAFF	TGTGCCAGCAGTTTATTCAGGTACACTGAAGCTTTCTTT
TRBV7-9	TRBD1	TRBJ1-1	-	CASSRSTGANTEAFF	TGTGCCAGCAGCCGCTCAACAGGGGCGAACACTGAAGCTTTCTTT
TRBV28	TRBD1	TRBJ1-2	-	CASSSFGQGVHYGYTF	TGTGCCAGCAGCTCCTTTGGACAGGGGGTCCACTATGGCTACACCTTC
TRBV19	TRBD1	TRBJ1-2	-	CASSEDRGRGYGYTF	TGTGCCAGTAGTGAGGACAGGGGAAGGGGTTATGGCTACACCTTC
TRBV18	TRBD1	TRBJ1-6	-	CASSPSQGAGNSPLHF	TGTGCCAGCTCACCCAGCCAGGGGGCGGGGAATTCACCCCTCCACTTT
TRBV7-2	TRBD2	TRBJ2-3	-	CASSWNSGSTDTQYF	TGTGCCAGCAGCTGGAATAGCGGGAGCACAGATACGCAGTATTTT
TRBV11-2	TRBD1	TRBJ1-6	-	CASSSLGQGNSPLHF	TGTGCCAGCAGCTCCCTCGGACAGGGTAATTCACCCCTCCACTTT
TRBV11-3	-	TRBJ2-2	once	CASSYTLDTGELFF	TGTGCCAGCAGCTACACATTGGACACCGGGGAGCTGTTTTTT
TRBV3-1/TRBV3-2	-	TRBJ1-4	-	CASSRQVFNNEKLFF	TGTGCCAGCAGCCGACAGGTTTTTAATAATGAAAAACTGTTTTTT
TRBV4-1	-	TRBJ2-3	-	CASSQVLGLGTDTQYF	TGCGCCAGCAGCCAAGTGCTGGGGCTAGGCACAGATACGCAGTATTTT
TRBV11-2	TRBD2	TRBJ2-1	-	CASSSGREVNEQFF	TGTGCCAGCAGCTCAGGGAGGGAGGTTAATGAGCAGTTCTTC
TRBV5-1	-	TRBJ2-2	-	CASSPSTGTASGELFF	TGCGCCAGCAGCCCCTCGACCGGGACTGCTTCCGGGGAGCTGTTTTTT
TRBV11-3	-	TRBJ1-1	-	CASSFSIRDSAFF	TGTGCCAGCAGCTTTTCGATCCGAGACTCGGCTTTCTTT